The present TCR beta chain was sequenced within a study of early T cells in non-severe SARS-CoV-2 infection. Study conclusions and caveats: The study's VDJdb matching favored anti-spike CD8 responses and missed private and CD4 specificities.

TCRdb fed the 5' RACE reads into MiXCR, producing one record per CDR3 protein. The sample contains under 100,000 distinct CDR3 sequences, roughly 13% of which appear only once. This clonotype was recorded at least ten times. Its antigen is currently unknown. The germline V gene has CDR1 SGHRS and CDR2 YFSETQ. Trimming took 0 bases from V and 6 from J, leaving 19 bases between them. This CDR3 comprises 16 residues. This TCR was recovered from an adult who was a healthcare worker with PCR-confirmed SARS-CoV-2 infection or an uninfected control (not recorded which). The chain combines TRBV5-1 with TRBJ2-7; perhaps TRBD1 as D (6 bases). What was sequenced was whole blood. The CDR3 coding sequence is TGCGCCAGCAGCTTGGGGATAGGACAGCCTTCTTTCGAGCAGTACTTC. Translating gives CASSLGIGQPSFEQYF.